This TCR beta chain was recovered during a study of CD8+ T cells in alopecia areata. Overall study findings and caveats: Sequence data from scalp samples additionally include resident alphabeta T cells of normal skin. Higher clonality than in normal scalp was seen in lesional scalp, especially alopecia totalis/universalis.

CDR3 length equals 16 residues. Germline CDR1 MGHRA, CDR2 YSYEKL. V gave up 0 bases and J gave up 4 bases; unmatched junction bases: 4. Samples from alopecia areata patients were lesional scalp punch biopsies and peripheral blood. Investigators isolated RNA and reverse transcribed it into cDNA to act as the sequencing template. The protocol was immunoSEQ multiplex PCR, while the TCRdb copy is restricted to in-frame clones and leaves out a portion. The data show 65,000 to 75,000 clones, with around 49% seen just once and roughly 17% held by the top ten. This clone was found a few times. The target antigen is unknown.

The receptor was isolated from a human donor with alopecia areata. The sequencing here drew on CD8+ T cells sorted from blood, taken at week 0. The chain combines TRBV4-1 with TRBJ2-7; TRBD2 agrees at 12 bases. CDR3 protein: CASSQELAGGSYEQYF. The CDR3 DNA is TGCGCCAGCAGCCAAGAACTAGCGGGAGGTTCATACGAGCAGTACTTC.